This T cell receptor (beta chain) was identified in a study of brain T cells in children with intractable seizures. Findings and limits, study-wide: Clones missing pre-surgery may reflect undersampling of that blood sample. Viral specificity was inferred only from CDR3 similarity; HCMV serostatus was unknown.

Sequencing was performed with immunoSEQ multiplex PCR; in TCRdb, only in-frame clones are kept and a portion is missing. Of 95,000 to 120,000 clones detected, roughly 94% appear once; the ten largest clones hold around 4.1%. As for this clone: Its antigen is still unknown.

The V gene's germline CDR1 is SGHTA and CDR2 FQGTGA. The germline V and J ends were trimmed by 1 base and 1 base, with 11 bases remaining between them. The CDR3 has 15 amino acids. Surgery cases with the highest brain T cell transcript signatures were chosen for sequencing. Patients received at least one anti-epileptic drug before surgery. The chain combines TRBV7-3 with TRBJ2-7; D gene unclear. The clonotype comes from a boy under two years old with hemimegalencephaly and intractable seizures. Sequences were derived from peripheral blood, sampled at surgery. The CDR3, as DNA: TGTGCCAGCAGCTTAAATTCGGTTTCTTCCTACGAGCAGTACTTC. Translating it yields CASSLNSVSSYEQYF.